These 10 T cell receptor beta chains originate from one sample sequenced in a study of T cell responses to AZD1222 COVID-19 vaccine. TCRdb keeps only in-frame clones here, not all; method: immunoSEQ multiplex PCR. There are under 150,000 clones in the sample; roughly nine tenths occur only once, and around 7.2% lies in the top ten. Sequencing used peripheral blood, obtained on day 0 of AZD1222 vaccination. The receptor set was obtained from an adult in good health.

V usage is TRBV29-1 and J usage is TRBJ2-7, with TRBD1 matching 9 bases. The CDR3 contains 16 residues. Germline CDR1 and CDR2: SQVTM and ANQGSEA. The V and J ends lost 1 base and 3 bases, in that order; junction bases with no gene match: 10. CDR3 in DNA: TGCAGCGTTGAAGCCACAGGGGGCGCAGATTACTACGAGCAGTACTTC. It encodes CSVEATGGADYYEQYF.

The chain combines TRBV7-8 with TRBJ2-6; perhaps D is TRBD1 or TRBD2 (5 bases each). Between the trimmed V and J ends, which lost 3 bases and 1 base, there was a span of 13 bases. The CDR3 runs 17 residues. Per germline, CDR1 SGHVS and CDR2 FQNEAQ. The CDR3 reads CASSFGAVVSGANVLTF. The DNA of the CDR3 is TGTGCCAGCAGCTTCGGGGCAGTGGTTTCTGGGGCCAACGTCCTGACTTTC.

V usage is TRBV28 and J usage is TRBJ1-6; tentatively, D is TRBD1 (6 bases). V was clipped by 7 bases and J by 5 bases, with 15 bases between them. This CDR3 contains 15 residues. The germline gives CDR1 MDHEN, CDR2 SYDVKM. In nucleotides, the CDR3 is TGTGCCAGCACGGAGGGGGGATCCCATAATTCACCCCTCCACTTT. It encodes CASTEGGSHNSPLHF.

In DNA, the CDR3 is TGTGCCAGCAGCTTACTGTGGGGGGATGAGCAGTTCTTC. Translating gives CASSLLWGDEQFF. The J gene is TRBJ2-1, the V gene TRBV7-2, with a tentative D call TRBD2 (6 bases). V gave up 2 bases and J gave up 8 bases, with 10 bases separating them. The CDR3 consists of 13 residues. Germline V gene lookup returns CDR1 SGHTA and CDR2 FQGNSA.

This chain connects TRBV7-8 to TRBJ1-2; D is undetermined. The CDR3 totals 13 residues. V lost 1 base to trimming and J lost 8 bases, with 11 bases between them. Germline CDR1 is SGHVS and CDR2 is FQNEAQ. The CDR3 region has the DNA TGTGCCAGCAGCTTAGTGCCTAGGTGGGGCTACACCTTC. Translation: CASSLVPRWGYTF.

V gene TRBV5-1 combines with J gene TRBJ2-3; 10 nucleotides match TRBD1. The CDR3 is made up of 15 amino acids. Germline assignment: CDR1 SGHRS and CDR2 YFSETQ. Trimming took 0 bases from V and 3 from J; bases not matched to a gene: 1. The CDR3 is CASSLGGQGTDTQYF. The CDR3 DNA reads as TGCGCCAGCAGCTTGGGGGGACAGGGGACAGATACGCAGTATTTT.

The chain joins TRBV7-2 to TRBJ2-2; 9 bases are shared with TRBD2. The CDR3 is 15 amino acids. Germline trimming cut 5 bases from V and 7 bases from J; bases unmatched to any gene: 8. Per the germline V gene, CDR1 is SGHTA and CDR2 is FQGNSA. The CDR3 sequence: CASSTLAGRVGELFF. For the CDR3, the DNA is TGTGCCAGCAGCACCCTAGCGGGGCGGGTCGGGGAGCTGTTTTTT.

CDR3 DNA: TGTGCCAGGAGGGGACAGGGTGATGGCTACACCTTC. Its translation is CARRGQGDGYTF. The chain links TRBV2 to TRBJ1-2; 9 bases agree with TRBD1. The CDR3 extends over 12 amino acids. V dropped 9 bases and J dropped 6; count of bases not matched to a gene: 5. Germline V gives CDR1 SNHLY, CDR2 FYNNEI.

This clone occurred a few times. The rearrangement joins TRBV19 to TRBJ1-5; D is ambiguous. CDR3 length: 13 residues. Germline V gene data show CDR1 as LNHDA and CDR2 as SQIVND (reference sequence). V lost 7 bases, J lost 6 bases, and 13 bases lay in between. CDR3 residues: CASTLRGRQPQHF. The CDR3 DNA sequence: TGTGCCAGTACCCTGAGAGGCCGTCAGCCCCAGCATTTT.

V and J are TRBV5-1 and TRBJ2-3, with unresolved D. This CDR3 has 12 residues. Trimming stripped 1 base from V and 3 bases from J, with 3 bases between. Germline lookup yields CDR1 SGHRS and CDR2 YFSETQ. CDR3 region: CASSLRTDTQYF. Written as DNA, the CDR3 is TGCGCCAGCAGCTTGCGGACAGATACGCAGTATTTT.